This TCR beta chain was documented in a study of blood T cell repertoires in COVID-19. For the study at large: Sources were T cells, B-cell-depleted T cells, or PBMCs; the material itself was cDNA or gDNA.

The germline V gene encodes CDR1 MNHEY and CDR2 SVGAGI. The CDR3 runs to 11 residues. Trimming pared 2 bases from V and 8 bases from J, leaving 6 bases between. Repertoires were generated with immunoSEQ multiplex PCR, while TCRdb's copy carries only in-frame clones and drops some. Of approximately 250,000 clones in the sample, around 86% were seen once. The clonotype comes from a woman of 80 years or more with COVID-19, enrolled during active disease. This chain connects TRBV6-5 to TRBJ1-1; D uncertain. The sequencing sample was made of peripheral blood. The CDR3 coding sequence is TGTGCCAGCAGTTACGGCATGGAAGCTTTCTTT. Translation: CASSYGMEAFF.